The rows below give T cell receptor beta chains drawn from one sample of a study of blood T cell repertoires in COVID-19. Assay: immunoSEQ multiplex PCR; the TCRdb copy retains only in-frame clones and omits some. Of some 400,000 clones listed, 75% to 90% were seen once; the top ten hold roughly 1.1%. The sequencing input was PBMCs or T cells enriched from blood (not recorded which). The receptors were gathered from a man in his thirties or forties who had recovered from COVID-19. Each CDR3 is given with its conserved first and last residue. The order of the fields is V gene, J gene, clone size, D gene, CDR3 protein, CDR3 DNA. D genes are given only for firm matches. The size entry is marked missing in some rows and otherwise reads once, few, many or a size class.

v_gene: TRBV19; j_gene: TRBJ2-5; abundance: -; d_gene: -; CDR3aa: CASSSGETQYF; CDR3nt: TGTGCCAGTAGTAGCGGAGAGACCCAGTACTTC
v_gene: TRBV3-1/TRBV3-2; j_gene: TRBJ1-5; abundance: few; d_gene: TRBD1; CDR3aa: CASSQASQGDQPQHF; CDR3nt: TGTGCCAGCAGCCAAGCGTCTCAGGGGGATCAGCCCCAGCATTTT
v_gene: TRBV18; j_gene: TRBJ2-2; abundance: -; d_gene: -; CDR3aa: CASSPGGELFF; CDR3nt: TGTGCCAGCTCCCCGGGCGGGGAGCTGTTTTTT
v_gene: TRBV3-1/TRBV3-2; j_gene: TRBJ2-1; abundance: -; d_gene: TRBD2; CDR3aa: CASSQVLAVWYEQFF; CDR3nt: TGTGCCAGCAGCCAAGTACTAGCGGTCTGGTATGAGCAGTTCTTC
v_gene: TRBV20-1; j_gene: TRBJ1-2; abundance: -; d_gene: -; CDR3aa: CSASGIFGYTF; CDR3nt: TGCAGTGCTAGCGGGATTTTTGGCTACACCTTC
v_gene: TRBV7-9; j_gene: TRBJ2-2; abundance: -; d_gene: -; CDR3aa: CASSSGLTGELFF; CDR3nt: TGTGCCAGCAGCTCCGGGTTGACCGGGGAGCTGTTTTTT
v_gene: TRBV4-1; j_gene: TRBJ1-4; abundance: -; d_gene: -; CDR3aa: CASSQDIVPNEKLFF; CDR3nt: TGCGCCAGCAGCCAAGACATAGTGCCGAATGAAAAACTGTTTTTT
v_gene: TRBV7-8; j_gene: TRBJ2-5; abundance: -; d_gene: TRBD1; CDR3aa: CASSLFGAPKSPGTGKETQYF; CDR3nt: TGTGCCAGCAGCTTATTCGGGGCCCCGAAAAGCCCTGGGACAGGGAAAGAGACCCAGTACTTC
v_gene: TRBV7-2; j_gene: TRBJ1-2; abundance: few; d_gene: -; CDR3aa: CASSPLGTGTVYGYTF; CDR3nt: TGTGCCAGCAGCCCCCTAGGGACTGGGACGGTCTATGGCTACACCTTC
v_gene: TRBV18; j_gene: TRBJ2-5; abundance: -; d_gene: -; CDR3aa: CASSPEGETQYF; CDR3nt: TGTGCCAGCTCACCAGAGGGTGAGACCCAGTACTTC